The 16 T cell receptor beta chains given below trace back to one sample, sequenced in a study of T and B cells in COVID-19 patients. BIOMED2 TRB-A/B primer pools were used in multiplex TRB PCR. TCRdb passed the multiplex PCR reads through MiXCR, listing each CDR3 protein once. Counted here are under 4,500 distinct CDR3 sequences, roughly 23% occurring once; the ten biggest clones make up 20% to 25%. TRB was amplified from about 240-490 ng of blood genomic DNA. Specimen: blood. These receptors originate from a human donor with active COVID-19.

This clonotype was observed a handful of times. The chain carries TRBV7-2 and TRBJ2-5; D possibly uses TRBD1 or TRBD2 (5 bases each). The CDR3 has 14 amino acids. The V end lost 5 bases, the J end lost 7 bases, and 17 bases lay between the germline ends. Per germline, CDR1 SGHTA and CDR2 FQGNSA. CDR3 coding DNA: TGTGCCAGCAGCCCCCGGGACGGGTCATGGACCCAGTACTTC. Amino acids: CASSPRDGSWTQYF.

By share, this clonotype counts as medium-sized. The V and J genes are TRBV6-6 and TRBJ1-1, with D uncertain. Trimming removed 2 bases from V and 1 base from J, with 5 bases in between. Germline V gives CDR1 MNHNY, CDR2 SVGAGI (reference sequence). The CDR3 runs to 13 residues. The CDR3: CASSYTENTEAFF. As DNA, the CDR3 is TGTGCCAGCAGTTACACCGAGAACACTGAAGCTTTCTTT.

The V call is TRBV7-9, the J call TRBJ2-7; 7 bases fit TRBD2. The CDR3 totals 15 residues. V shed 2 bases, J shed 1 base, and the junction held 5 bases outside the gene matches. CDR1 is SEHNR and CDR2 is FQNEAQ in the germline V gene (reference sequence). DNA of the CDR3: TGTGCCAGCAGCTTACTCGGGGAGGGATCCTACGAGCAGTACTTC. It is translated as CASSLLGEGSYEQYF.

This clonotype has more than one count but fewer than ten. This sequence joins TRBV7-9 and TRBJ1-2; unclear D gene. This CDR3 comprises 12 residues. Germline V lookup: CDR1 SEHNR, CDR2 FQNEAQ (reference sequence). The V end lost 5 bases, the J end lost 8 bases, and 12 bases lay between the germline ends. The CDR3 nucleotides read TGTGCCAGCAGCCCTCTAGCGTCCGGCTACACCTTC. Translating it yields CASSPLASGYTF. Combining the CDR3 with reference TRBV7-9 and TRBJ1-2 gives the whole variable domain DTGVSQNPRHKITKRGQNVTFRCDPISEHNRLYWYRQTLGQGPEFLTYFQNEAQLEKSRLLSDRFSAERPKGSFSTLEIQRTEQGDSAMYLCASSPLASGYTFGSGTRLTVV.

The V and J genes are TRBV12-3 or TRBV12-4 and TRBJ1-2; 8 nucleotides agree with TRBD1. This CDR3 region has 12 residues. The V and J ends lost 5 bases and 8 bases, in that order; junction bases with no gene match: 4. CDR3 coding DNA: TGTGCCAGCAGTCGGACAGGGTACGGCTACACCTTC. Translation gives CASSRTGYGYTF.

This rearrangement joins TRBV5-1 to TRBJ2-1; D call uncertain. CDR3 length: 15 residues. The V gene's germline CDR1 is SGHRS and CDR2 YFSETQ. V shed 0 bases and J shed 0 bases, with 7 bases lying between them. The CDR3 coding sequence is TGCGCCAGCAGCTTGGGAGCGTACTCCTACAATGAGCAGTTCTTC. Translated, it gives CASSLGAYSYNEQFF.

The chain links TRBV12-3 or TRBV12-4 to TRBJ2-7; D ambiguous. The CDR3 sequence is 11 residues long. The germline V and J ends were trimmed by 6 bases and 5 bases, with 8 bases remaining between them. CDR3 coding DNA: TGTGCCAGCAGCTTCGGTCACGAGCAGTACTTC. Its protein product is CASSFGHEQYF.

In its sample, this clonotype was seen a few times. The chain combines TRBV4-3 with TRBJ2-5; TRBD1 matches 8 bases. Per germline, CDR1 LGHNA and CDR2 YSLEER. With 0 bases clipped from V and 2 bases from J, the junction kept 5 bases outside the gene matches. This CDR3 spans 16 amino acids. The CDR3 DNA sequence: TGCGCCAGCAGCCAAGACGGGTACAGGGGGCAAGAGACCCAGTACTTC. The encoded protein is CASSQDGYRGQETQYF.

This clonotype is labeled as medium-sized. The rearrangement links TRBV27 to TRBJ1-2; D unresolved. CDR1 is MNHEY and CDR2 is SMNVEV in the germline V gene (reference sequence). The ends were cut back, 0 bases at V and 9 bases at J, with 11 bases in the middle. The CDR3 extends over 13 amino acids. CDR3 nucleotide sequence: TGTGCCAGCAGTTTATCGGCAGGTCGAAGCTACACCTTC. Its protein is CASSLSAGRSYTF.

This clonotype qualifies as medium-sized. The CDR3 sequence: CASSSDRQETQYF. CDR3 in DNA: TGTGCCAGCAGTTCCGACAGACAAGAGACCCAGTACTTC. The chain links TRBV6-2 or TRBV6-3 to TRBJ2-5; perhaps TRBD1 as D (5 bases). Looked up from germline, CDR1 is MNHEY and CDR2 is SVGEGT. This CDR3 region has 13 residues. Trimming removed 4 bases from V and 2 bases from J, with 8 bases in between.

By proportion, this clonotype is medium-sized. CDR3 residues: CSVGDRGLGETQYF. Here the CDR3 DNA reads TGCAGCGTTGGGGACAGGGGCCTGGGAGAGACCCAGTACTTC. The rearrangement links TRBV29-1 to TRBJ2-5; 10 nucleotides agree with TRBD1. V trimming: 4 bases; J trimming: 4 bases; junction bases outside the gene matches: 6. The CDR3 contains 14 residues. Per the germline V gene, CDR1 is SQVTM and CDR2 is ANQGSEA.

This sequence joins TRBV19 and TRBJ2-2; D is unresolved. This CDR3 region has 16 residues. Germline lookup yields CDR1 LNHDA and CDR2 SQIVND (reference sequence). Trimming left V 3 bases short and J 0 bases short, with 11 bases between. CDR3 loop: CASSIKNPANTGELFF. CDR3 DNA: TGTGCCAGTAGTATCAAAAACCCAGCGAACACCGGGGAGCTGTTTTTT.

Relative to its sample, this clonotype is medium-sized (0.01 to 0.1%). The chain has TRBV5-4 and TRBJ2-1; a weak D match, TRBD2 (7 bases). The CDR3 totals 14 residues. The germline CDR1 and CDR2 sequences are SGHNT and YYREEE (reference sequence). Trimming cost V 6 bases and J 8 bases, with 18 bases left between them. This CDR3 is CASKRGGGRDEQFF. The DNA for the CDR3 is TGTGCCAGCAAAAGGGGAGGGGGTAGGGATGAGCAGTTCTTC.

This clonotype rates as medium-sized. The V call is TRBV5-6, the J call TRBJ1-5; 7 bases map to TRBD1. The V segment lost 4 bases and the J segment 5 bases; nucleotides outside the gene matches: 9. Germline V gene sequence: CDR1 SGHDT, CDR2 YYEEEE. The CDR3 is 15 residues long. For the CDR3, the DNA is TGTGCCAGCAGCACGACAGGGAGGGCGGATCAGCCCCAGCATTTT. Its protein product is CASSTTGRADQPQHF.

This clonotype is labeled as medium-sized. The rearrangement links TRBV6-6 to TRBJ2-5, with 15 bases fitting TRBD2. The junction had 9 bases not matched to a gene; V was cut back by 6 bases and J by 4 bases. Germline V lookup: CDR1 MNHNY, CDR2 SVGAGI (reference sequence). The CDR3 loop spans 17 amino acids. The CDR3 DNA sequence: TGTGCCAGCAGCCAACGGACTAGCGGGAGGGATCTAGAGACCCAGTACTTC. It codes for CASSQRTSGRDLETQYF.

In the case of this clonotype: In this CDR3 the conserved last residue, phenylalanine or tryptophan, is missing, so a read error is likely. The chain carries TRBV29-1 and TRBJ2-7; possible D gene TRBD2, 6 bases. The germline V gene has CDR1 SQVTM and CDR2 ANQGSEA. The CDR3 is 17 residues long. CDR3 in amino acids: CRYRTATTSRSADEQYC. DNA of the CDR3: TGCAGGTACCGGACCGCAACTACTAGCCGAAGCGCCGACGAGCAGTACTGC.